Listed below are T cell receptor beta chains from one sample, sequenced in a study of T cells after posttransplantation cyclophosphamide. Sequencing used immunoSEQ multiplex PCR; TCRdb keeps in-frame clones, though not all of them. Listed for the sample are tens of thousands of clones, none seen a single time. The specimen was PBMCs. All receptors come from a woman aged 55-70 years in good health, CMV-negative, and a related stem cell transplant donor. CDR3s include the opening cysteine and the closing phenylalanine or tryptophan. A D gene is named only where the DNA matches it firmly. Only some rows state a clone size, as once, few, many or a class for expanded clones.

D gene,J gene,V gene,clone size,CDR3 DNA,CDR3 protein
NA,TRBJ2-5,TRBV5-1,few,TGCGCCAGCAGCTTCGGAGCCTCGGGAGAGACCCAGTACTTC,CASSFGASGETQYF
TRBD2,TRBJ2-1,TRBV30,many,TGTGCCTGGGGACTAGCGGGAAGGAATGAGCAGTTCTTC,CAWGLAGRNEQFF
TRBD1,TRBJ1-1,TRBV6-1,NA,TGTGCCAGCAGTGAAGAAAGGGGGCTGAGGGCTTTCTTT,CASSEERGLRAFF
NA,TRBJ1-6,TRBV4-1,many,TGCGCCAGCAGCCAAGACGGGGGGCGGAGTTCACCCCTCCACTTT,CASSQDGGRSSPLHF
NA,TRBJ1-2,TRBV18,many,TGTGCCAGCTCACTCCTGCGAACAGAGTCAGAAAATGGCTACACCTTC,CASSLLRTESENGYTF
TRBD1,TRBJ1-2,TRBV7-9,many,TGTGCCAGCAGCTTTGTAACAGGGGACGGCTACACCTTC,CASSFVTGDGYTF
TRBD1,TRBJ1-2,TRBV30,NA,TGTGCCTGGAGTTACAGGGGGCAAGAGGGCTACACCTTC,CAWSYRGQEGYTF
TRBD1,TRBJ1-4,TRBV7-9,many,TGTGCCAGCAGACCCGGGACAGCGGATGAAAAACTGTTTTTT,CASRPGTADEKLFF
NA,TRBJ1-2,TRBV5-1,many,TGCGCCAGCAGCTTGGCTGTGGGGGGGAACTATGGCTACACCTTC,CASSLAVGGNYGYTF
TRBD2,TRBJ2-1,TRBV9,NA,TGTGCCAGCAGCGCCCGGTCGACTAGCGGGACGAGCCCCTACAATGAGCAGTTCTTC,CASSARSTSGTSPYNEQFF
NA,TRBJ2-1,TRBV6-2/TRBV6-3,many,TGTGCCAGCAGTTACCACAGAACCTACAATGAGCAGTTCTTC,CASSYHRTYNEQFF
TRBD2,TRBJ2-7,TRBV27,many,TGTGCCAGCACCCGCGGGGGGCCCTACGAGCAGTACTTC,CASTRGGPYEQYF
NA,TRBJ1-2,TRBV5-1,many,TGCGCCAGCAGCTTGGACCAAGGCTATGGCTACACCTTC,CASSLDQGYGYTF